The clone carrying this T cell receptor beta chain was counted only a few times. The data stem from a study of T-cell memory formation after mild COVID-19. The germline V and J ends were trimmed by 4 bases and 7 bases, with 11 bases remaining between them. There are 12 residues in the CDR3. Germline V gene sequence: CDR1 MNHNY, CDR2 SVGAGI (reference sequence). TCRdb ran MiXCR on the 5' RACE reads and lists one entry per CDR3 protein. The repertoire holds about 390,000 distinct CDR3 sequences, with 16% as singletons. This clonotype was sampled from a man between 18 and 29 years old who had mild COVID-19 (a few samples of this study predate the infection). Cell type and time point are not known. The material sequenced was PBMCs or a T cell subset sorted from them (not recorded which). The V call is TRBV6-6, the J call TRBJ2-7, with D perhaps being TRBD1 or TRBD2 (5 bases each). CDR3 DNA sequence: TGTGCCAGCAGTTCAGGGTGGGGGGAGCAGTACGTC. Residues: CASSSGWGEQYV.